The rows below give T cell receptor beta chains drawn from one sample of a study of blood T cell repertoires in COVID-19. This table comes from immunoSEQ multiplex PCR, and its TCRdb copy is limited to in-frame clones, with some not included. The sample includes more than 35,000 clones, about 80% seen only once; the top ten take about 40%. The sequenced sample was peripheral blood. The source of these receptors is a man older than 75 with active or convalescent COVID-19. CDR3s include the opening cysteine and the closing phenylalanine or tryptophan. D genes are given only for firm matches. Size is stated for part of the rows, as once, few or many counts, or as a class when the clone is expanded.

CDR3 length,clone size,J gene,D gene,V gene,CDR3 protein,CDR3 DNA
13,NA,TRBJ1-1,NA,TRBV7-9,CASSLSMNTEAFF,TGTGCCAGCAGCTTATCTATGAACACTGAAGCTTTCTTT
16,NA,TRBJ2-1,NA,TRBV10-2,CASSESGLSSYNEQFF,TGCGCCAGCAGTGAGTCGGGGCTAAGCTCCTACAATGAGCAGTTCTTC
15,NA,TRBJ2-1,TRBD2,TRBV15,CATSGGLAGANEQFF,TGTGCCACCAGCGGGGGACTAGCGGGGGCGAATGAGCAGTTCTTC
17,NA,TRBJ1-1,NA,TRBV25-1,CASSGYAVWVGSTEAFF,TGTGCCAGCAGTGGGTATGCGGTATGGGTGGGGAGCACTGAAGCTTTCTTT
14,NA,TRBJ2-1,TRBD1,TRBV28,CASNPTGGEREQFF,TGTGCCAGCAATCCGACAGGGGGGGAAAGGGAGCAGTTCTTC
20,NA,TRBJ2-1,TRBD2,TRBV11-3,CASSKYPGTSGTDSYNEQFF,TGTGCCAGCAGCAAATACCCCGGGACTAGCGGGACCGACTCCTACAATGAGCAGTTCTTC
15,NA,TRBJ2-7,TRBD2,TRBV10-3,CALSDPGLATYEQYF,TGTGCCCTGTCCGATCCGGGACTAGCGACCTACGAGCAGTACTTC
14,NA,TRBJ2-3,NA,TRBV7-3,CASSATLASDTQYF,TGTGCCAGCAGCGCGACACTAGCCTCAGATACGCAGTATTTT
15,NA,TRBJ1-1,NA,TRBV7-2,CASSPHSRGQGEAFF,TGTGCCAGCAGCCCCCACTCCAGGGGCCAGGGTGAAGCTTTCTTT
14,few,TRBJ1-5,NA,TRBV10-3,CAISEGGGFQPQHF,TGTGCCATCAGTGAGGGGGGCGGTTTTCAGCCCCAGCATTTT
15,NA,TRBJ2-1,TRBD2,TRBV7-9,CASSLAGAGNNEQFF,TGTGCCAGCAGCTTAGCGGGAGCGGGAAACAATGAGCAGTTCTTC
15,NA,TRBJ2-7,TRBD2,TRBV9,CASSPWGGETYEQYF,TGTGCCAGCAGCCCCTGGGGGGGGGAAACCTACGAGCAGTACTTC
13,NA,TRBJ2-1,TRBD2,TRBV7-2,CASSRGDYNEQFF,TGTGCCAGCAGCCGGGGGGATTACAATGAGCAGTTCTTC
17,NA,TRBJ2-3,NA,TRBV18,CASSPVPGTTSTDTQYF,TGTGCCAGCTCACCCGTCCCCGGGACAACTAGCACAGATACGCAGTATTTT
16,few,TRBJ2-5,TRBD2,TRBV6-5,CASSYSGTSGQETQYF,TGTGCCAGCAGTTACTCCGGGACTAGCGGGCAAGAGACCCAGTACTTC
13,NA,TRBJ1-3,NA,TRBV10-3,CAISELEGNTIYF,TGTGCCATCAGTGAGCTCGAGGGAAACACCATATATTTT
15,NA,TRBJ1-3,NA,TRBV5-1,CASSPRTDSGNTIYF,TGCGCCAGCAGCCCCCGGACAGACTCTGGAAACACCATATATTTT
15,NA,TRBJ2-2,NA,TRBV28,CASIPGQIDTGELFF,TGTGCCAGTATTCCGGGACAAATTGACACCGGGGAGCTGTTTTTT
17,NA,TRBJ2-1,NA,TRBV1,CTSPGTSGPQTFNEQFF,TGCACCAGCCCCGGGACTAGCGGGCCCCAGACCTTCAATGAGCAGTTCTTC
14,medium-sized,TRBJ2-7,TRBD2,TRBV10-3,CAISGGSGRYEQYF,TGTGCCATCAGTGGCGGGAGCGGGAGATACGAGCAGTACTTC
15,NA,TRBJ2-7,NA,TRBV11-3,CASSRHRHRTYEQYF,TGTGCCAGCAGCCGCCACCGGCACAGAACCTACGAGCAGTACTTC
17,NA,TRBJ1-1,TRBD1,TRBV9,CASSRTAGTGKVAEAFF,TGTGCCAGCAGCCGTACGGCCGGGACAGGGAAGGTAGCTGAAGCTTTCTTT
13,NA,TRBJ2-2,NA,TRBV6-5,CASSLDYTGELFF,TGTGCCAGCAGTTTAGATTACACCGGGGAGCTGTTTTTT
15,NA,TRBJ2-7,TRBD2,TRBV5-1,CASSRGTSGREEQYF,TGCGCCAGCAGCCGAGGGACTAGCGGGAGGGAAGAGCAGTACTTC
19,NA,TRBJ1-3,TRBD1,TRBV27,CASSPVGTAYLDSGNTIYF,TGTGCCAGCAGTCCCGTCGGGACAGCTTATCTCGACTCTGGAAACACCATATATTTT
15,many,TRBJ2-1,NA,TRBV5-1,CASSLVPGSYNEQFF,TGCGCCAGCAGCTTGGTCCCAGGGTCCTACAATGAGCAGTTCTTC
15,NA,TRBJ1-2,NA,TRBV27,CASSLSSRLTWGYTF,TGTGCCAGCAGTTTATCGAGCCGACTAACATGGGGCTACACCTTC
15,NA,TRBJ1-1,TRBD1,TRBV6-2/TRBV6-3,CASSLGQGINTEAFF,TGTGCCAGCAGCCTAGGACAGGGGATCAACACTGAAGCTTTCTTT
16,NA,TRBJ2-7,TRBD2,TRBV27,CASSPLGLAVNYEQYF,TGTGCCAGCAGTCCGCTAGGACTAGCGGTAAATTACGAGCAGTACTTC
14,NA,TRBJ2-7,TRBD1,TRBV6-5,CASSMTGASYEQYF,TGTGCCAGCAGTATGACAGGGGCTTCCTACGAGCAGTACTTC
14,NA,TRBJ2-1,TRBD1,TRBV9,CASSVAGQNNEQFF,TGTGCCAGCAGCGTAGCGGGACAGAACAATGAGCAGTTCTTC
14,NA,TRBJ2-7,NA,TRBV9,CASSVGGEGYEQYF,TGTGCCAGCAGCGTAGGGGGAGAGGGCTACGAGCAGTACTTC
14,NA,TRBJ2-7,TRBD1,TRBV6-5,CASGVGQVIEEQYF,TGTGCCAGCGGGGTAGGACAGGTAATCGAAGAGCAGTACTTC
13,NA,TRBJ1-1,NA,TRBV27,CASRYMASTEAFF,TGTGCCAGCAGGTACATGGCTAGCACTGAAGCTTTCTTT
14,NA,TRBJ2-5,TRBD1,TRBV18,CASSRDRVQETQYF,TGTGCCAGCTCACGGGACAGAGTACAAGAGACCCAGTACTTC
18,NA,TRBJ2-3,TRBD2,TRBV6-1,CASSEFSGGITSTDTQYF,TGTGCCAGCAGTGAATTTAGCGGGGGGATAACTAGCACAGATACGCAGTATTTT
19,NA,TRBJ2-2,TRBD2,TRBV19,CASSFLGLAGGPNTGELFF,TGTGCCAGTAGTTTTCTTGGACTAGCGGGGGGACCCAACACCGGGGAGCTGTTTTTT